Following are 15 T cell receptor beta chains from one sample sequenced in a study of early T cells in non-severe SARS-CoV-2 infection. One entry per CDR3 protein results from TCRdb running MiXCR on the 5' RACE reads. In the table there are approximately 100,000 distinct CDR3 sequences, roughly 15% of which are singletons. Specimen: whole blood. Every receptor here comes from an adult who was a healthcare worker with PCR-confirmed SARS-CoV-2 infection or an uninfected control (not recorded which).

V and J are TRBV20-1 and TRBJ1-1; 8 bases align to TRBD1. The V gene end was trimmed by 8 bases and the J gene end by 1 base; junction bases not matched to a gene: 9. Germline V gene lookup returns CDR1 DFQATT and CDR2 SNEGSKA (reference sequence). The CDR3 is 14 amino acids. The CDR3 DNA follows: TGCAGTCCAGGGGGCCGGCTTAAGAACACTGAAGCTTTCTTT. Protein product: CSPGGRLKNTEAFF.

This sequence joins TRBV7-2 and TRBJ2-7; 7 bases fit TRBD1. The length of the CDR3 is 13 residues. Germline CDR1 and CDR2: SGHTA and FQGNSA. V was clipped by 6 bases and J by 5 bases; unmatched bases: 7. CDR3 nucleotides: TGTGCCAGCAGGAGTACAGGGGAGAACGAGCAGTACTTC. This gives the protein CASRSTGENEQYF.

The chain has TRBV5-1 and TRBJ2-1, with 13 positions matching TRBD2. Germline trimming cut 3 bases from V and 8 bases from J; bases unmatched to any gene: 11. The CDR3 is 17 residues long. CDR1 is SGHRS, CDR2 YFSETQ, per germline. The CDR3 loop is CASSSILAGGPRDEQFF. DNA for the CDR3: TGCGCCAGCAGCTCCATACTAGCGGGAGGGCCTAGGGATGAGCAGTTCTTC.

This clonotype was found a few times. V gene TRBV5-6 combines with J gene TRBJ1-2; 7 bases agree with TRBD1. The germline gives CDR1 SGHDT, CDR2 YYEEEE. The V segment lost 4 bases and the J segment 6 bases; nucleotides outside the gene matches: 6. There are 13 residues in the CDR3. CDR3 residues: CASSPDRSHGYTF. CDR3 bases: TGTGCCAGCAGCCCGGACAGGTCCCATGGCTACACCTTC.

This clonotype was picked up many times. The V and J genes are TRBV6-6 and TRBJ2-2; possibly TRBD2 for D (5 bases). The CDR3 has 15 amino acids. Trimming took off 2 bases at V and 4 bases at J, with 11 bases between the two ends. CDR1 and CDR2 (germline): MNHNY, SVGAGI (reference sequence). DNA for the CDR3: TGTGCCAGCAGTTACGAGCGGCTTTTCACCGGGGAGCTGTTTTTT. It yields the protein CASSYERLFTGELFF.

This clonotype has only a few counts. This chain connects TRBV19 to TRBJ2-1; tentatively, D is TRBD2 (5 bases). V lost 3 bases and J 0 bases, leaving 9 bases between the germline ends. Germline-derived CDR1 and CDR2 are LNHDA and SQIVND (reference sequence). This CDR3 is 15 amino acids long. In DNA, the CDR3 is TGTGCCAGTAGTATTCAAGCGGACTCCTACAATGAGCAGTTCTTC. Translation: CASSIQADSYNEQFF.

This clonotype was detected only a few times. The chain recombines TRBV6-6 with TRBJ2-5; D gene ambiguous. The length of the CDR3 is 13 residues. With 3 bases removed from V and 2 bases from J, the gap between germline ends came to 7 bases. Germline CDR1 is MNHNY and CDR2 is SVGAGI (reference sequence). The CDR3: CASSYMDQETQYF. The CDR3 nucleotides read TGTGCCAGCAGTTATATGGATCAAGAGACCCAGTACTTC.

In its sample, this clonotype was seen many times. The chain is built from TRBV6-6 and TRBJ2-7; TRBD2 agrees at 8 bases. The CDR3 is 14 residues long. In germline, CDR1 is MNHNY, CDR2 SVGAGI (reference sequence). V lost 5 bases to trimming and J lost 7 bases; unmatched junction nucleotides: 10. The CDR3 here is CASSIGTSGGEQYF. As DNA, the CDR3 is TGTGCCAGCAGTATCGGGACTAGTGGGGGGGAGCAGTACTTC.

This clonotype was seen at least ten times. V usage is TRBV4-2 and J usage is TRBJ1-1; D is unclear. Germline V gene sequence: CDR1 LGHNA, CDR2 YNFKEQ. The V end lost 4 bases, the J end lost 5 bases, and 20 bases lay between the germline ends. This CDR3 is built from 16 residues. CDR3 sequence (DNA): TGTGCCAGCAGCCCGTTCCCCAAGGGAAGTTTGACTGAAGCTTTCTTT. It translates to CASSPFPKGSLTEAFF.

The V call is TRBV10-3, the J call TRBJ2-3; D possibly matches TRBD1 or TRBD2 (5 bases each). Trimming took off 10 bases at V and 4 bases at J, with 18 bases between the two ends. CDR3 length equals 14 residues. Looked up from germline, CDR1 is ENHRY and CDR2 is SYGVKD. The CDR3 coding sequence is TGTGCCACCGCCGGGACCCAAAAGGCAGATACGCAGTATTTT. Its translation: CATAGTQKADTQYF.

CDR3 region: CASSAVLAGKYEQYF. DNA of the CDR3: TGTGCCAGCAGCGCGGTACTAGCGGGAAAGTACGAGCAGTACTTC. The genes are TRBV7-9 and TRBJ2-7; 10 positions agree with TRBD2. Germline values: CDR1 SEHNR, CDR2 FQNEAQ (reference sequence). The CDR3 sequence is 15 residues long. The J segment lost 4 bases and the V segment lost 5 bases, leaving 8 bases of the junction unmatched.

The CDR3 reads CSARNLAGFYNEQFF. The CDR3 nucleotides are TGCAGTGCTAGGAATCTAGCGGGATTTTACAATGAGCAGTTCTTC. The gene calls are TRBV20-1 and TRBJ2-1; 9 bases are shared with TRBD2. V was clipped by 3 bases and J by 4 bases; unmatched bases: 7. Germline CDR1 DFQATT, CDR2 SNEGSKA (reference sequence). The length of the CDR3 is 15 residues.

This clonotype was counted ten times or more. The chain is built from TRBV29-1 and TRBJ1-4; D is undetermined. The CDR3 is made up of 12 amino acids. Germline V gene data show CDR1 as SQVTM and CDR2 as ANQGSEA. The V gene lost 4 bases and the J gene lost 1 base, with 4 bases spanning the gap. The CDR3 coding sequence is TGCAGCGTTGCTCAAACTAATGAAAAACTGTTTTTT. This encodes CSVAQTNEKLFF. Full variable domain (rest looked up from reference TRBV29-1 and TRBJ1-4): SAVISQKPSRDICQRGTSLTIQCQVDSQVTMMFWYRQQPGQSLTLIATANQGSEATYESGFVIDKFPISRPNLTFSTLTVSNMSPEDSSIYLCSVAQTNEKLFFGSGTQLSVL.

The V call is TRBV11-2, the J call TRBJ2-5; D is uncertain. Trimming removed 5 bases at V and 4 bases at J, with 14 bases between. This CDR3 comprises 14 residues. Germline V gene sequence: CDR1 SGHAT, CDR2 FQNNGV. Here the CDR3 DNA reads TGTGCCAGCAGCCCTCCTCTGGGTGCAGAGACCCAGTACTTC. Protein product: CASSPPLGAETQYF.

This chain joins TRBV30 and TRBJ2-7; 10 nucleotides line up with TRBD1. The CDR3 contains 13 residues. V lost 3 bases, J lost 5 bases, and 4 bases stayed unmatched. Germline assignment: CDR1 GTSNPN and CDR2 SVGIG (reference sequence). CDR3 coding DNA: TGTGCCTGGAGCTCCGGACAGGGGGACGAGCAGTACTTC. Its protein is CAWSSGQGDEQYF.